The TCR beta chain under discussion was sequenced for a study of Ad26.COV2.S vaccination and SARS-CoV-2 variants. V gave up 2 bases and J gave up 3 bases; unmatched junction bases: 6. The germline V gene encodes CDR1 SGHVS and CDR2 FNYEAQ. The CDR3 is 16 residues long. Assay: immunoSEQ multiplex PCR; the TCRdb copy retains only in-frame clones and omits some. Of 200,000 to 250,000 clones listed, over 75% are singletons. The sample's treatment: some 20 received Ad26.COV2.S at low or high dose, single or two shots; about 5 received placebo; per-sample allocation not given. Day 63 following the first vaccine or placebo injection was when the samples were taken. An Ad26 vector expressing Wuhan-strain SARS-CoV-2 spike constituted the vaccine.

This TCR derives from a person between 18 and 65 years old who received the Ad26.COV2.S COVID-19 vaccine or a placebo. The sample here was peripheral blood, taken in a trial of Ad26.COV2.S vaccine versus placebo. The chain combines TRBV7-6 with TRBJ2-2; TRBD1 aligns across 7 bases. The CDR3 loop reads CASSLTRDSYTGELFF. The DNA for the CDR3 is TGTGCCAGCAGCTTAACCCGGGACAGCTACACCGGGGAGCTGTTTTTT.